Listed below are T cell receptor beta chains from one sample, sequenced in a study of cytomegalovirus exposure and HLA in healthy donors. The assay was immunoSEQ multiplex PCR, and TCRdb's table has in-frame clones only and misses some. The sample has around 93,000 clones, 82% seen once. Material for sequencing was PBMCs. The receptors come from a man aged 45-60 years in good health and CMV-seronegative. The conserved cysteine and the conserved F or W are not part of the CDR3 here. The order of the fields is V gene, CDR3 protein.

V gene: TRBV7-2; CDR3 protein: ASSLSPTSALYNEQF
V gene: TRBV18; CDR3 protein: ASSIRTGLVTMNTEAF
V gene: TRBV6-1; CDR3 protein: ASAAESSGANVLT
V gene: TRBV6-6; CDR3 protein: ASSYSEGDSRNTIY
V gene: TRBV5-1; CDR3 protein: ASSWEPSIGEQF
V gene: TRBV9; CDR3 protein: ASSVGLGTGFSYEQY
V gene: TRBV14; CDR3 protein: ASSADRNTEAF
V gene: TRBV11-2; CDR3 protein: ASSLDSRGAFSPDTQY
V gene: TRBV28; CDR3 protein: ASSPPGIPLTYEQY
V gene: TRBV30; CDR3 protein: AWRGPVDRGEAF
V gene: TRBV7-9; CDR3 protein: SSSLSGQNQPQH
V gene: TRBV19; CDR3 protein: ASTPRLSRDPSQPQH
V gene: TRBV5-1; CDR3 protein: ASSSGQGATEAF
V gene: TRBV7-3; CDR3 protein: ASSSGTANSGELF
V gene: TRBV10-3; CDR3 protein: AIRTSGNEQY
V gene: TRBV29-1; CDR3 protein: SVPHGGSYNEQF
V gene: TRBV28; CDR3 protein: ASSTPGFYTEAF
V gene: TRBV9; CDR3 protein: ASSSSGSSTDTQY
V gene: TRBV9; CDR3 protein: ASSTTGVNGYT
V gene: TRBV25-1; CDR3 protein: ASSEYPHGGGRAHEQF
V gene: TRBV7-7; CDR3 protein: ASSLELAETQY
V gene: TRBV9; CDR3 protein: ASSPSGTTDTQY
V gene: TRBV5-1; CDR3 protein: ASSFGLASDTQY
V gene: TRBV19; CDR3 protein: ASSIDLRQAANYGYT
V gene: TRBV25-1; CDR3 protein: ASSEQNNYGYT
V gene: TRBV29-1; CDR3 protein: SVEWLYPNTGELF
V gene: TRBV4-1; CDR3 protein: ASSQDLSGRRSKNIQY
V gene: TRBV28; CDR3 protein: ASNKRDRVLWPQH
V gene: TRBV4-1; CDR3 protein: ASSHSPGVSTDTQY
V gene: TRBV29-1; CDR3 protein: SVEVQGEREQF
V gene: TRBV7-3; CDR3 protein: ASSLRGQGPDTQY
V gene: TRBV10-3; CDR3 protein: AISFSGTGTDTQY
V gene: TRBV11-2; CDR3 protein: ASSSIGRSYEQY
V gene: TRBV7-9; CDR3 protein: ASSPRGGELF
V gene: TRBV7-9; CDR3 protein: ASIPRWEVNTEAF
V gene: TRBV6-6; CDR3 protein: ASSSDRAMNTEAF